A selection of T cell receptor beta chains follows, all from one sample in a study of cytomegalovirus exposure and HLA in healthy donors. Sequencing used immunoSEQ multiplex PCR; TCRdb keeps in-frame clones, though not all of them. The sample consists of about 92,000 clones, around 82% of them appearing once. Sequenced: PBMCs. Receptors were obtained from a man younger than 35 in good health and CMV-seronegative. CDR3s include the opening cysteine and the closing phenylalanine or tryptophan. D genes are given only for firm matches. Clone size is not always given. Where it is, it says once, few, many or a class for expanded clones.

D gene,V gene,clone size,J gene,CDR3 DNA,CDR3 protein
-,TRBV2,-,TRBJ1-2,TGTGCCAGCAGTGAGGACAGCCGAGGCTACACCTTC,CASSEDSRGYTF
-,TRBV20-1,few,TRBJ1-1,TGCAGTGCCACGGGAGTCACTGAAGCTTTCTTT,CSATGVTEAFF
-,TRBV5-4,-,TRBJ1-2,TGTGCCAGCAGCTTTGACAGAACTAACTATGGCTACACCTTC,CASSFDRTNYGYTF
TRBD1,TRBV5-4,-,TRBJ2-5,TGTGCCAGCAGCCCCGGGACAGCAATGTACCAAGAGACCCAGTACTTC,CASSPGTAMYQETQYF
TRBD2,TRBV7-6,-,TRBJ2-1,TGTGCCAGCAGCTTAGTGATTGGCGGGGGGGCAGGCAATGAGCAGTTCTTC,CASSLVIGGGAGNEQFF
-,TRBV19,-,TRBJ2-5,TGTGCCAGTAGTAGGGGCCGGGTCCGATTTCAAGAGACCCAGTACTTC,CASSRGRVRFQETQYF
TRBD1,TRBV4-1,-,TRBJ2-1,TGCGCCAGCAGCCAAGATAGTATCTGGGGAGCAGGGGGCGGTGAGCAGTTCTTC,CASSQDSIWGAGGGEQFF
-,TRBV18,-,TRBJ1-6,TGTGCCAGCTCACCGACAACGGGGTTAAATTCACCCCTCCACTTT,CASSPTTGLNSPLHF
TRBD2,TRBV5-1,-,TRBJ2-3,TGCGCCAGCAGCTTGGAGGCGGGGGGACACACAGATACGCAGTATTTT,CASSLEAGGHTDTQYF
TRBD1,TRBV6-5,-,TRBJ1-1,TGTGCCAGCAGTCCCCCGGGACAGCCTACTGAAGCTTTCTTT,CASSPPGQPTEAFF
-,TRBV6-1,-,TRBJ2-1,TGTGCCAGCAGTGAAGCTCTTTCTAGCGAGGACAATGAGCAGTTCTTC,CASSEALSSEDNEQFF
TRBD2,TRBV4-2,-,TRBJ2-7,TGTGCCAGCAGCCAAGGGACTAGCGGGGGGGACGAGCAGTACTTC,CASSQGTSGGDEQYF
TRBD1,TRBV5-6,-,TRBJ1-2,TGTGCCAGCAGCTTGCCGGGACAGACGGGCTATGGCTACACCTTC,CASSLPGQTGYGYTF
-,TRBV5-8,-,TRBJ2-1,TGTGCCAGCAGCCTGGGGGGGGACAGGCTCTTTTACAATGAGCAGTTCTTC,CASSLGGDRLFYNEQFF
-,TRBV7-9,-,TRBJ2-1,TGTTCCACCGGGACACAATACAATGAGCAGTTCTTC,CSTGTQYNEQFF
-,TRBV19,-,TRBJ1-6,TGTGCCAGTAGTATCGGGGACACTAATTCACCCCTCCACTTT,CASSIGDTNSPLHF
-,TRBV7-8,-,TRBJ1-2,TGTGCCAGCAGCCCAGGGACATCTAACTATGGCTACGCCTTC,CASSPGTSNYGYAF
-,TRBV2,-,TRBJ2-3,TGTGCCAGCACTTTGAGAAGGGGGGGTGGTACGCAGTATTTT,CASTLRRGGGTQYF
TRBD2,TRBV2,-,TRBJ2-7,TGTGCCAGCAGGGAGGCTAGCGGGGGGCCTCTTAATTACGAGCAGTACTTC,CASREASGGPLNYEQYF
TRBD1,TRBV2,-,TRBJ1-2,TGTGCCAGCAGTCAGGGACAGGGCCCCTATGGCTACACCTTC,CASSQGQGPYGYTF
TRBD2,TRBV27,-,TRBJ2-7,TGTGCCAGCAGTTTATTGGGTAGCGGGAGCTACTACGAGCAGTACTTC,CASSLLGSGSYYEQYF
-,TRBV18,-,TRBJ1-2,TGTGCCAGCTCTCCTACCATCCCACGGGAAGGCTATGGCTACACCTTC,CASSPTIPREGYGYTF
TRBD1,TRBV6-6,-,TRBJ1-6,TGTGCCAGCAGTTCCTTCGACAGGGTTGATTCACCCCTCCACTTT,CASSSFDRVDSPLHF
TRBD2,TRBV29-1,-,TRBJ2-1,TGCAGCGTGACCGGGGGGTACAATGAGCAGTTCTTC,CSVTGGYNEQFF
TRBD1,TRBV11-2,-,TRBJ1-1,TGTGCCAGCAGCAAGGGACAGGTGAACACTGAAGCTTTCTTT,CASSKGQVNTEAFF
TRBD1,TRBV11-2,-,TRBJ2-7,TGTGCCAGCAGAAATAGAGTACAGGGGGGAACCTACGAGCAGTACTTC,CASRNRVQGGTYEQYF
-,TRBV2,-,TRBJ2-5,TGTGCCAGCAGTCCAGACAGGACGGAGACCCAGTACTTC,CASSPDRTETQYF
-,TRBV12-5,-,TRBJ2-1,TGTGCTAGTAGACGGAGTGGTGCCAATGAGCAGTTCTTC,CASRRSGANEQFF
TRBD1,TRBV4-2,few,TRBJ1-4,TGTGCCAGCAGCCAAGGGGGACAGGTTTTCAATGAAAAACTGTTTTTT,CASSQGGQVFNEKLFF
TRBD2,TRBV5-1,once,TRBJ2-1,TGCGCCACCTCCCGTGGCGGGGGGCTTCCGAATGAGCAGTTCTTC,CATSRGGGLPNEQFF
-,TRBV6-1,-,TRBJ2-5,TGTGCCAGCGTTAGTGAGACCCAGTACTTC,CASVSETQYF
-,TRBV5-1,few,TRBJ2-5,TGCGCCAGCAGCTCTTCGGAGACCCAGTACTTC,CASSSSETQYF
TRBD1,TRBV5-1,few,TRBJ1-1,TGCGCCAGCAGCCGCCCAGGGACAGGGCACACTGAAGCTTTCTTT,CASSRPGTGHTEAFF